The source of this TCR beta chain is a study of cytomegalovirus exposure and HLA in healthy donors. Study-level points and caveats: In vitro work confirmed that three CMV-associated chains recognize CMV antigens. Most subjects' HLA-A and HLA-B alleles were reportedly predicted from TCR beta sequences.

The primer mix had 60 Vbeta and 13 Jbeta primers. Measured with immunoSEQ multiplex PCR; TCRdb has only the in-frame clones, and not every one. Of about 220,000 clones in the sample, around 76% are singletons; the top ten hold 0.63%. Points on this clone: Antigen: not known.

The CDR3 has 16 residues. Germline-derived CDR1 and CDR2 are ENHRY and SYGVKD. V was cut by 5 bases and J by 9 bases, with 24 bases left in between. J is TRBJ2-3 and V is TRBV10-3; weak D call: TRBD2 (6 bases). The source material was PBMCs. The origin of this receptor is a man younger than 30 in good health and CMV-seronegative. This chain's CDR3 is CAISTDTGPNAGTQYF. The CDR3 DNA reads as TGTGCCATCAGTACAGACACCGGGCCCAATGCGGGGACGCAGTATTTT.